This T cell receptor (beta chain) was recorded in a study of T-cell reconstitution after alpha-beta-depleted transplantation in children. Trimming took 6 bases from V and 0 from J; bases not matched to a gene: 2. Germline CDR1 is ENHRY and CDR2 is SYGVKD. This CDR3 spans 14 amino acids. Unique molecular identifiers were incorporated into the prepared TCRbeta library. In TCRdb, the PCR reads were re-called with MiXCR into one record per CDR3 protein. The table includes some 530,000 distinct CDR3 sequences, roughly an eighth detected once. This clonotype was found a few times. J is TRBJ1-3 and V is TRBV10-3; 7 bases are shared with TRBD1. The sample consisted of PBMCs from the stem cell graft donor, taken from the stem cell graft. The TCR originated in a human donor who donated a stem cell graft to a child with combined immunodeficiency. The chain's CDR3 is CAISDRDSGNTIYF. CDR3 nucleotide sequence: TGTGCCATCAGCGACAGGGACTCTGGAAACACCATATATTTT.